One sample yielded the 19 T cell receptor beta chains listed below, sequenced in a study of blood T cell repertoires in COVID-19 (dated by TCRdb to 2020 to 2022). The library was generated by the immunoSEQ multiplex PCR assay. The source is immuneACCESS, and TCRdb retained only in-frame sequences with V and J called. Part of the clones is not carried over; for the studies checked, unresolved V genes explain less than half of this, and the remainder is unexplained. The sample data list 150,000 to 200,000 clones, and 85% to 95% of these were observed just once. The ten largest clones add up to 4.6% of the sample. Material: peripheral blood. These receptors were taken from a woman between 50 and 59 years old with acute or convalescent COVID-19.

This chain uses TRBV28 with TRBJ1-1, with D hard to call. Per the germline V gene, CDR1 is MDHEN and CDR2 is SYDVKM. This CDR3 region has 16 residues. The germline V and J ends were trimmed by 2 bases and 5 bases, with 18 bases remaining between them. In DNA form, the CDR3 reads TGTGCCAGCAGTTTAATCCCTGGGCAGGATGAAACTGAAGCTTTCTTT. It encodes CASSLIPGQDETEAFF.

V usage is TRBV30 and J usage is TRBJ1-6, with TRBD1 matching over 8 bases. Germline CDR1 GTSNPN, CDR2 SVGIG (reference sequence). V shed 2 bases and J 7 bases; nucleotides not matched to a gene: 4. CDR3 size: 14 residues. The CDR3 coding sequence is TGTGCCTGGAGTATCGGACAGGGAAATTCACCCCTCCACTTT. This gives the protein CAWSIGQGNSPLHF.

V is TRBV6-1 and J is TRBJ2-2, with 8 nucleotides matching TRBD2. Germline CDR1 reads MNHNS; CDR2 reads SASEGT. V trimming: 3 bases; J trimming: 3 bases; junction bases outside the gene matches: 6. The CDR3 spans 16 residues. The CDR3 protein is CASSDGTSLYTGELFF. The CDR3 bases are TGTGCCAGCAGTGATGGGACTAGTCTTTACACCGGGGAGCTGTTTTTT.

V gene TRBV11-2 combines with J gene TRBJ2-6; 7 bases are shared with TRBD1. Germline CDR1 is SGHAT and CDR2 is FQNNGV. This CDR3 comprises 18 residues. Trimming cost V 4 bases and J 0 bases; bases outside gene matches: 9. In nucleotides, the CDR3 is TGTGCCAGCAGCTCTACGGACAGGAAACCCTCTGGGGCCAACGTCCTGACTTTC. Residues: CASSSTDRKPSGANVLTF.

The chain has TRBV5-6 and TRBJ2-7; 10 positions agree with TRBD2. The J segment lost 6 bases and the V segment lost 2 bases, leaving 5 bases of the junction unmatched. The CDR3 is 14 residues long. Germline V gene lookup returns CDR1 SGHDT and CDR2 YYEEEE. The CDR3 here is CASSFLAGVSEQYF. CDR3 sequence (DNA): TGTGCCAGCAGCTTTCTAGCGGGAGTAAGCGAGCAGTACTTC. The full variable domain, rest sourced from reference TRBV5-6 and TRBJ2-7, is DAGVTQSPTHLIKTRGQQVTLRCSPKSGHDTVSWYQQALGQGPQFIFQYYEEEERQRGNFPDRFSGHQFPNYSSELNVNALLLGDSALYLCASSFLAGVSEQYFGPGTRLTVT.

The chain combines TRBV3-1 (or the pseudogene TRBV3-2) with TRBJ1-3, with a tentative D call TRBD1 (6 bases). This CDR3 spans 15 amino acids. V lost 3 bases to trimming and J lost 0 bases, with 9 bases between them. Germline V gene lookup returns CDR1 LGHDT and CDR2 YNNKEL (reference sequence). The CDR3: CASSQVQGSGNTIYF. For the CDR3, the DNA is TGTGCCAGCAGCCAGGTACAGGGCTCTGGAAACACCATATATTTT.

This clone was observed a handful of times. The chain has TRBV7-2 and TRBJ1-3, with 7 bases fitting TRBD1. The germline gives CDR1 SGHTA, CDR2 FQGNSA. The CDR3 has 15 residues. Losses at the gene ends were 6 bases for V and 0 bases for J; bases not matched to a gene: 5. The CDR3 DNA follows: TGTGCCAGCAGAACAGGGGCCAGCTCTGGAAACACCATATATTTT. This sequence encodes CASRTGASSGNTIYF.

The CDR3 nucleotides are TGTGCCACCAGCAGAGACGGAGGGCCCCTCCACTTT. Translating it yields CATSRDGGPLHF. V usage is TRBV15 and J usage is TRBJ1-6; D is ambiguous. The V gene lost 0 bases and the J gene lost 13 bases, with 7 bases spanning the gap. Germline V lookup: CDR1 LNHNV, CDR2 YYDKDF (reference sequence). The CDR3 consists of 12 residues.

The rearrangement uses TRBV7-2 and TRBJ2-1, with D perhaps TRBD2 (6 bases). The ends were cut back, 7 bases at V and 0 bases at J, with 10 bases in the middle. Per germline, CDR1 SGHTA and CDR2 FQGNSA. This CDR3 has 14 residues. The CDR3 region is CASKSGSSYNEQFF. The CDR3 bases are TGTGCCAGCAAGTCCGGGAGCTCCTACAATGAGCAGTTCTTC.

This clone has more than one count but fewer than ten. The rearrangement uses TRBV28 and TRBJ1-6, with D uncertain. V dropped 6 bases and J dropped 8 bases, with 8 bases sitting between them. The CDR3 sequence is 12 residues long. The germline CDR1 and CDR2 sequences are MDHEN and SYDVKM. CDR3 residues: CASSWEDSPLHF. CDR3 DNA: TGTGCCAGCAGCTGGGAGGATTCACCCCTCCACTTT.

CDR3 bases: TGTGCCAGCAGTTTCGGACTAGCGGGAGTAGATACGCAGTATTTT. It translates to CASSFGLAGVDTQYF. This chain joins TRBV6-2 or TRBV6-3 and TRBJ2-3, with 13 bases fitting TRBD2. J was trimmed by 5 bases and V by 4 bases; bases with no gene match: 3. This CDR3 is 15 amino acids long. Germline CDR1 reads MNHEY; CDR2 reads SVGEGT.

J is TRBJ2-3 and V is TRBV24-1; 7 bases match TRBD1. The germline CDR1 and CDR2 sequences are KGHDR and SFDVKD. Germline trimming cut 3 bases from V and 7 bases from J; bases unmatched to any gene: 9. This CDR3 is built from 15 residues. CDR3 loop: CATSDRGDSPYTQYF. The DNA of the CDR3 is TGTGCCACCAGTGATCGAGGGGACAGCCCGTATACGCAGTATTTT.

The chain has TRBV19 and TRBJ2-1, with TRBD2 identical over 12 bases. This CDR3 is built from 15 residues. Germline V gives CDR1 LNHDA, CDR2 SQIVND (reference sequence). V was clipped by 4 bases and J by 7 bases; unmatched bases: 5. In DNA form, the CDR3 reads TGTGCCAGTAGTAGCCTAGCGGGAGGGGGGAATGAGCAGTTCTTC. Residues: CASSSLAGGGNEQFF. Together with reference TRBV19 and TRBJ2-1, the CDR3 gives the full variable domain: DGGITQSPKYLFRKEGQNVTLSCEQNLNHDAMYWYRQDPGQGLRLIYYSQIVNDFQKGDIAEGYSVSREKKESFPLTVTSAQKNPTAFYLCASSSLAGGGNEQFFGPGTRLTVL.

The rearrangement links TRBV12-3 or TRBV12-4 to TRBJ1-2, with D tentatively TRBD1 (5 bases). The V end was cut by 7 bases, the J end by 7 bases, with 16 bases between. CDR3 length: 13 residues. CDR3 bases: TGTGCCAGCATCGGGGGAGGGACGGGTGGCTACACCTTC. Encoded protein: CASIGGGTGGYTF.

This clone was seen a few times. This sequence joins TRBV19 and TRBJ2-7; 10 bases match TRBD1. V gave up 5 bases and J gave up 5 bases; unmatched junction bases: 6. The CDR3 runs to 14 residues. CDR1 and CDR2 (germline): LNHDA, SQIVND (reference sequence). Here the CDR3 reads CASSLPGTGDEQYF. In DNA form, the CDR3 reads TGTGCCAGTAGTCTTCCCGGGACAGGGGACGAGCAGTACTTC.

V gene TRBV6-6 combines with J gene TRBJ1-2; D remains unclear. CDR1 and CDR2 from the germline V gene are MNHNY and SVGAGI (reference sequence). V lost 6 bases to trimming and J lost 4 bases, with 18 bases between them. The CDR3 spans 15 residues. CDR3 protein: CASRQNGVGGYGYTF. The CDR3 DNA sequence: TGTGCCAGCAGACAGAACGGGGTGGGTGGCTATGGCTACACCTTC.

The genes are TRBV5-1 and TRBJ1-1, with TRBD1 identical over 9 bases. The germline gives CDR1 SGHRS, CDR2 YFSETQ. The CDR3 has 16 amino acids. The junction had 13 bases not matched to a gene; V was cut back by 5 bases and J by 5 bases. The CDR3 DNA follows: TGCGCCAGCAGTTTGACCGCTGACAGGGGGATGACTGAAGCTTTCTTT. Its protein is CASSLTADRGMTEAFF.

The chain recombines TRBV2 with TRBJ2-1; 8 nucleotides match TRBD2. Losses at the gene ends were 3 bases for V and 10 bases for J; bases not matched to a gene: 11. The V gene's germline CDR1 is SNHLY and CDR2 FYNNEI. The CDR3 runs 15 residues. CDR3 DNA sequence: TGTGCCAGCAGTGAGGATAGCGGGATTTCAAGCGAGCAGTTCTTC. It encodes CASSEDSGISSEQFF.

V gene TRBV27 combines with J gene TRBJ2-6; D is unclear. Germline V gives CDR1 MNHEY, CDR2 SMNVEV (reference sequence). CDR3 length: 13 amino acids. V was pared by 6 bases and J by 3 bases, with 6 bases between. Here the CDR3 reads CASRLFGANVLTF. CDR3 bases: TGTGCCAGCAGGCTATTTGGGGCCAACGTCCTGACTTTC.